This T cell receptor beta chain was retrieved from a study of control samples from healthy donors and cancer patients. The table came from immunoSEQ multiplex PCR; TCRdb's copy has only in-frame clones and leaves some out. The sample records 170,000 or so clones, approximately 91% being singletons. The V gene's germline CDR1 is SEHNR and CDR2 FQNEAQ (reference sequence). V gave up 5 bases and J gave up 1 base, with 11 bases separating them. The CDR3 contains 14 residues. V gene TRBV7-9 combines with J gene TRBJ2-5; possible D gene TRBD2, 6 bases. The specimen sequenced was blood. This clonotype was obtained from a woman aged 40 to 49 in good health. The CDR3 loop reads CASSEGLAQETQYF. CDR3 bases: TGTGCCAGCAGCGAGGGACTTGCCCAAGAGACCCAGTACTTC.